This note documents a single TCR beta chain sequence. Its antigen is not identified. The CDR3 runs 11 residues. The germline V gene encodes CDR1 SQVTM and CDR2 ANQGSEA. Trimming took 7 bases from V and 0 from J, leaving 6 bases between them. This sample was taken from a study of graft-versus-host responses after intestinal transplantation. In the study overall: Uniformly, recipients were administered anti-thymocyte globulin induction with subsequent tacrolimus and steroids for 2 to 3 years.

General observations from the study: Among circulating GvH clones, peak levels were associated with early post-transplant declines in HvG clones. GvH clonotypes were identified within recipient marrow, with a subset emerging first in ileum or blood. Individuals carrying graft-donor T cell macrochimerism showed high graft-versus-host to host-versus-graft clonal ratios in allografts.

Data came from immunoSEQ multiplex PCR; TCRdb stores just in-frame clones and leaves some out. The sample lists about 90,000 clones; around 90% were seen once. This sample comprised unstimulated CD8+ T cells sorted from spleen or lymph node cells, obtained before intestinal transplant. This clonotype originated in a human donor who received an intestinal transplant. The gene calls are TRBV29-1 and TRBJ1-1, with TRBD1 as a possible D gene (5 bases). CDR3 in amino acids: CSATVNTEAFF. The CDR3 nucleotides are TGCAGCGCGACAGTGAACACTGAAGCTTTCTTT.